This TCR beta chain was documented in a study of blood T cell repertoires in COVID-19. The wider study: Researchers got acute and convalescent COVID-19 samples from the United States, Italy and Spain.

The study recruited people aged roughly 18 to 100 years across some 23 US areas. V dropped 2 bases and J dropped 5 bases, with 13 bases sitting between them. Germline V gives CDR1 MNHNS, CDR2 SASEGT. The CDR3 spans 15 residues. In its sample, this clone was seen a few times. Clones were read by immunoSEQ multiplex PCR, and TCRdb kept only the in-frame ones, dropping some. This sample has some 190,000 clones, with more than 75% found just once. The receptor's source is a woman between 50 and 59 years old with acute COVID-19. This chain uses TRBV6-1 with TRBJ1-3, with D unresolved. The material sequenced was PBMCs or T cells enriched from blood (not recorded which). The CDR3 DNA is TGTGCCAGCAGTGAACCTCGGGGTTCGAGAAACACCATATATTTT. It translates to CASSEPRGSRNTIYF.